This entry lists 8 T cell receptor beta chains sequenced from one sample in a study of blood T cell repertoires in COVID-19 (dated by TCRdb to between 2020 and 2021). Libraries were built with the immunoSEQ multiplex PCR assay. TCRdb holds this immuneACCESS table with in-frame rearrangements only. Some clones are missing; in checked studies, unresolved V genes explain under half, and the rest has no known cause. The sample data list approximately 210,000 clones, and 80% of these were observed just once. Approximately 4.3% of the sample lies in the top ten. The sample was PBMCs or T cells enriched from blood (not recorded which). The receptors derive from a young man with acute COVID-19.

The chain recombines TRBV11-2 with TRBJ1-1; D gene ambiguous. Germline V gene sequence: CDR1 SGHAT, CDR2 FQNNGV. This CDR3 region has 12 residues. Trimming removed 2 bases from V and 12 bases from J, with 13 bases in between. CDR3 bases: TGTGCCAGCAGCTTAAACACCTGGGCGACTTTCTTT. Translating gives CASSLNTWATFF.

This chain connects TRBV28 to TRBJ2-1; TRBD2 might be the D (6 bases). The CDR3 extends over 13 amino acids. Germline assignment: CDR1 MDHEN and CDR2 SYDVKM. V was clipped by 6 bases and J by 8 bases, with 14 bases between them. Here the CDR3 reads CASRDFVADEQFF. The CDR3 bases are TGTGCCAGCAGAGACTTTGTAGCGGATGAGCAGTTCTTC.

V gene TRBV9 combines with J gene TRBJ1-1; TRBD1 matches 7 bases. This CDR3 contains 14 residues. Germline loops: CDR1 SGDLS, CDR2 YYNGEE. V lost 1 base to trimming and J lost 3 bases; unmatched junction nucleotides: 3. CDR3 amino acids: CASSVRDSYTEAFF. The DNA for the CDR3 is TGTGCCAGCAGCGTACGGGACAGTTACACTGAAGCTTTCTTT.

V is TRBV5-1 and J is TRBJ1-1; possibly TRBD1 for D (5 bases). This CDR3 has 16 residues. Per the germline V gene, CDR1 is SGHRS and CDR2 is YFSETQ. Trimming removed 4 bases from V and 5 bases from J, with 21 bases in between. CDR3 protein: CASSPGVLLGDTEAFF. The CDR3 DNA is TGCGCCAGCAGCCCGGGGGTCCTATTGGGGGATACTGAAGCTTTCTTT.

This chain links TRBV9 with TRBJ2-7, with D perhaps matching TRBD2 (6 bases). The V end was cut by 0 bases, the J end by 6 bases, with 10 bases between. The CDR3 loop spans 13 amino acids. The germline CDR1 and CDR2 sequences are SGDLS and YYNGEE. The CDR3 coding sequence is TGTGCCAGCAGCGTAGACGGAGGGGTCGAGCAGTACTTC. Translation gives CASSVDGGVEQYF.

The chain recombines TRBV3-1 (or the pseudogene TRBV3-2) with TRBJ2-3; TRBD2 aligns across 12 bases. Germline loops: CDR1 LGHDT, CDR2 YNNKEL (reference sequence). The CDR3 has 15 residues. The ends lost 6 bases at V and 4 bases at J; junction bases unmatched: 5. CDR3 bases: TGTGCCAGCAGTCGGACTAGCGGGGACCCAGATACGCAGTATTTT. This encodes CASSRTSGDPDTQYF.

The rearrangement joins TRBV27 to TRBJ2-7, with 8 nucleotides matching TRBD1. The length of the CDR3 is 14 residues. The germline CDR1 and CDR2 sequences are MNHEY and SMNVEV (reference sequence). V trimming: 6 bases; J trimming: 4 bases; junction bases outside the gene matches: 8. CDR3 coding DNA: TGTGCCAGCAGAGGGACAGGAAGCCGATACGAGCAGTACTTC. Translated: CASRGTGSRYEQYF.

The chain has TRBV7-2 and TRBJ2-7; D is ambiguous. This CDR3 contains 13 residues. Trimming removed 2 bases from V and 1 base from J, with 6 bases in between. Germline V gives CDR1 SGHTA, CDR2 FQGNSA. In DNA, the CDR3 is TGTGCCAGCAGCTTATCCCGTTCCTACGAGCAGTACTTC. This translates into CASSLSRSYEQYF. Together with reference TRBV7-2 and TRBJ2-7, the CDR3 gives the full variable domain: GAGVSQSPSNKVTEKGKDVELRCDPISGHTALYWYRQSLGQGLEFLIYFQGNSAPDKSGLPSDRFSAERTGGSVSTLTIQRTQQEDSAVYLCASSLSRSYEQYFGPGTRLTVT.